This T cell receptor (beta chain) was recorded in a study of blood T cell repertoires in COVID-19. As for the study in general: The cDNA or gDNA used as material had been derived from T cells, B-cell-depleted T cells, or PBMCs.

The V gene lost 3 bases and the J gene lost 6 bases, with 17 bases spanning the gap. CDR1 is KGHDR and CDR2 is SFDVKD in the germline V gene. This CDR3 is built from 16 residues. The protocol was immunoSEQ multiplex PCR, while the TCRdb copy is restricted to in-frame clones and leaves out a portion. The data show 200,000 to 250,000 clones, about 85% seen once. This clone was counted between two and nine times. The chain recombines TRBV24-1 with TRBJ1-5; D is possibly TRBD1 (6 bases). The source is a man between 25 and 39 years old who had recovered from COVID-19. Source material: PBMCs or T cells enriched from blood (not recorded which). CDR3 region: CATSDAAVGAGQPQHF. DNA of the CDR3: TGTGCCACCAGTGATGCCGCCGTGGGGGCGGGTCAGCCCCAGCATTTT.